The entry below gives a single T cell receptor (beta chain) sequence along with its context. The antigen is undetermined. Unique molecular identifiers featured in each of the TCR beta cDNA libraries. TCRdb processed the PCR reads anew with MiXCR; each CDR3 protein has one entry. This table holds approximately 690,000 distinct CDR3 sequences, over 45% found once. This specimen belongs to a study of post-analysis software for immune sequencing data. General study results and limits: The study found TRBV5-6, TRBV5-1 and TRBV20-1 among a handful of TRBV segments more frequent in patients than controls. A significant reduction in normalized Chao1 diversity was observed in multiple sclerosis patients versus controls. When the samples were clustered directly with F measure, those that had been prepared in the same batch showed strong co-clustering.

Germline CDR1 reads MNHEY; CDR2 reads SVGAGI. The ends were cut back, 2 bases at V and 1 base at J, with 11 bases in the middle. This CDR3 has 15 residues. The gene calls are TRBV6-5 and TRBJ2-5; D remains unclear. This TCR derives from a girl aged 2-9 years with multiple sclerosis. Source material: blood. The CDR3 is CASSYHYGVQETQYF. DNA for the CDR3: TGTGCCAGCAGTTACCACTACGGCGTCCAAGAGACCCAGTACTTC.